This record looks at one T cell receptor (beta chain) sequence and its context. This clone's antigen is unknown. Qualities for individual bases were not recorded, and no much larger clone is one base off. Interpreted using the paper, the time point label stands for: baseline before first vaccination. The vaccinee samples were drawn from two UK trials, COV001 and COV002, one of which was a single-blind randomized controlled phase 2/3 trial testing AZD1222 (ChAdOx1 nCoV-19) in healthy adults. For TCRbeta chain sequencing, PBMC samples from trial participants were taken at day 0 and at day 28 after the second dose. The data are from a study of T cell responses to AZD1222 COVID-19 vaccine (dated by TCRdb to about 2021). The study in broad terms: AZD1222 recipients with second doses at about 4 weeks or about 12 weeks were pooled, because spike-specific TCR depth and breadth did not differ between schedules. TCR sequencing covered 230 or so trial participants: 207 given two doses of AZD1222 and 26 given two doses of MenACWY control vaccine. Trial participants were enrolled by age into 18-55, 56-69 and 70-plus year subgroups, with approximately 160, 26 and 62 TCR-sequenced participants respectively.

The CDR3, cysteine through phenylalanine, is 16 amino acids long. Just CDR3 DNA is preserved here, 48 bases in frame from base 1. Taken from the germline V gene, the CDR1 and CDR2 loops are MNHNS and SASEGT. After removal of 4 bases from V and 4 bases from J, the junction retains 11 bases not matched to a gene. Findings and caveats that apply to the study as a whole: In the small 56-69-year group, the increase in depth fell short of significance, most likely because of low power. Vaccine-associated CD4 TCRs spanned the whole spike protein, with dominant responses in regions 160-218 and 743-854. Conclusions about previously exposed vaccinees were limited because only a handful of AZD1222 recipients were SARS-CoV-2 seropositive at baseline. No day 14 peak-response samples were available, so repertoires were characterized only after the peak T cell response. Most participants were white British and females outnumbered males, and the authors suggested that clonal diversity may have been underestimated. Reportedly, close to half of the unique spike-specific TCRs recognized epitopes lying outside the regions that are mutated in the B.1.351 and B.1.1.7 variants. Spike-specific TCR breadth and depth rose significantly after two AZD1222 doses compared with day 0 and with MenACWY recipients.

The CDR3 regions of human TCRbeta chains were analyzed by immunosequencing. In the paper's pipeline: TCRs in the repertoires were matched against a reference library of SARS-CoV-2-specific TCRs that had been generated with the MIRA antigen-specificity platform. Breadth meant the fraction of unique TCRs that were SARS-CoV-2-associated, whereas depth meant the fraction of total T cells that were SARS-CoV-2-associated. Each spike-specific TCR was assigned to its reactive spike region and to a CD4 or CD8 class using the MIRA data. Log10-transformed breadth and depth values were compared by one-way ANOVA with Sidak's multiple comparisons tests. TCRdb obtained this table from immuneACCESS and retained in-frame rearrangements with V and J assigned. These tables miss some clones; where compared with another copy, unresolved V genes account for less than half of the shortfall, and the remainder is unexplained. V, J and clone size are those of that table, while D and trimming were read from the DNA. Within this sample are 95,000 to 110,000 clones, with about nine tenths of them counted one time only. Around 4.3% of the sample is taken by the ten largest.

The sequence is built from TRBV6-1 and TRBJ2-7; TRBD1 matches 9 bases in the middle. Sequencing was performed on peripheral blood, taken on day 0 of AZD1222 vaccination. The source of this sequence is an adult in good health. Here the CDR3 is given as CASSGRDRVGPYEQYF. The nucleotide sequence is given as TGTGCCAGCAGTGGCCGGGACAGGGTAGGGCCTTACGAGCAGTACTTC.